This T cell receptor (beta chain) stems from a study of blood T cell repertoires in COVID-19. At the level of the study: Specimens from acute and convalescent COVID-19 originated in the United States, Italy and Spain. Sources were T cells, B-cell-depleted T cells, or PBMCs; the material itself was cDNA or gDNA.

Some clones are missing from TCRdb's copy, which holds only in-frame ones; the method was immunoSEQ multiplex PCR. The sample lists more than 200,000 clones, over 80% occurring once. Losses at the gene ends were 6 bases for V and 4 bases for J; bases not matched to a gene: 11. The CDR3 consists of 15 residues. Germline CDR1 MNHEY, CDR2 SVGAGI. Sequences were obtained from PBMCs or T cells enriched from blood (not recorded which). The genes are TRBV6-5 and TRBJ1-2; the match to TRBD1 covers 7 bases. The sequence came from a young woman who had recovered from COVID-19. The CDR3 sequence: CASRDPGQFVYGYTF. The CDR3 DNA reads TGTGCCAGCAGAGACCCGGGACAGTTCGTCTATGGCTACACCTTC.